The TCR beta chain under discussion was sequenced for a study of PD-L1 blockade in urothelial cancer. The wider study: The patients first took atezolizumab in the mid-2010s, receiving 1,200 mg intravenously every 3 weeks. Median blood clonality was around 0.08, with under 100,000 unique TCRs.

The germline V and J ends were trimmed by 4 bases and 5 bases, with 8 bases remaining between them. Germline V gene sequence: CDR1 SGHDN, CDR2 FVKESK. The CDR3 consists of 13 residues. The time point is: pretreatment peripheral blood. Each individual provided 1 to 8 samples (taken pretreatment and on-treatment). Assay: immunoSEQ multiplex PCR; the TCRdb copy retains only in-frame clones and omits some. The top ten hold roughly 2% of the sample, which has about 95,000 clones, around 86% seen once. The sequencing here drew on PBMCs, taken around atezolizumab (anti-PD-L1) treatment. The source of this sequence is a man in his fifties or sixties with urothelial cancer. This chain links TRBV14 with TRBJ2-2; no clear D. The CDR3 DNA sequence: TGTGCCAGCAGCCCAGGATGGACCGGGGAGCTGTTTTTT. This gives the protein CASSPGWTGELFF.